These 21 T cell receptor beta chains share one sample of origin, sequenced in a study of monozygotic twins with inflammatory bowel disease. TCRdb reprocessed the 5' RACE reads and reports one entry per CDR3 protein, with no DNA. The listing contains about 110,000 distinct CDR3 sequences. Sequencing was carried out using blood. Source of these receptors: a human donor with ulcerative colitis or Crohn's disease, or a healthy co-twin of an affected twin (not recorded which).

The chain links TRBV19 to TRBJ1-2; TCRdb's assignment of TRBD1 cannot be checked, as there is no DNA. The CDR3 sequence is 15 residues long. CDR1 is LNHDA and CDR2 is SQIVND in the germline V gene (reference sequence). This CDR3 is CASSIGTGEWEGYTF.

The CDR3 sequence is CASSLRVLGTDTQYF. The chain employs TRBV12-3 or TRBV12-4 and TRBJ2-3. The CDR3 is 15 residues long.

The chain employs TRBV7-9 and TRBJ1-6; TCRdb reports TRBD1, a call that lacks DNA to check it against. CDR1 and CDR2 (germline): SEHNR, FQNEAQ (reference sequence). The length of the CDR3 is 16 residues. The CDR3 protein is CASSLGGQGYDSPLHF.

The chain uses TRBV28 and TRBJ2-3; TCRdb's D call of TRBD2 is untestable without DNA. The length of the CDR3 is 17 residues. Germline CDR1 MDHEN, CDR2 SYDVKM. CDR3 in amino acids: CASSGRRTSGPTDTQYF.

The rearrangement links TRBV20-1 to TRBJ2-1; TCRdb's D gene call, TRBD2, goes unchecked for lack of DNA. This CDR3 spans 16 amino acids. Per germline, CDR1 DFQATT and CDR2 SNEGSKA (reference sequence). The chain's CDR3 is CSARDPREGQSNDQFF.

This chain connects TRBV4-3 to TRBJ2-1; the TCRdb call, TRBD2, lacks DNA for checking. The CDR3 spans 17 residues. The V gene's germline CDR1 is LGHNA and CDR2 YSLEER. The chain's CDR3 is CASSQEIGSGDYNEQFF.

This chain links TRBV6-5 with TRBJ1-3; checking the TCRdb D call of TRBD1 is not possible without DNA. The CDR3 totals 15 residues. The germline CDR1 and CDR2 sequences are MNHEY and SVGAGI. CDR3 in amino acids: CASSLSTGDGNTIYF.

The V gene is TRBV15, the J gene TRBJ2-5; lacking DNA, the TRBD2 call made by TCRdb goes unchecked. The CDR3 loop spans 15 amino acids. Germline V gene lookup returns CDR1 LNHNV and CDR2 YYDKDF (reference sequence). CDR3 amino acids: CATSGGLAKGETQYF.

The rearrangement joins TRBV7-2 to TRBJ2-2; TCRdb gives TRBD1 as the D gene, but with no DNA this cannot be confirmed. CDR3 length equals 15 residues. Germline V gives CDR1 SGHTA, CDR2 FQGNSA. CDR3 in amino acids: CASSRDRGGTGELFF. Combining the CDR3 with reference TRBV7-2 and TRBJ2-2 gives the whole variable domain GAGVSQSPSNKVTEKGKDVELRCDPISGHTALYWYRQSLGQGLEFLIYFQGNSAPDKSGLPSDRFSAERTGGSVSTLTIQRTQQEDSAVYLCASSRDRGGTGELFFGEGSRLTVL.

The CDR3 loop is CASSLEWGGGELFF. The gene calls are TRBV11-2 and TRBJ2-2; TCRdb's assignment of TRBD1 cannot be checked, as there is no DNA. Looked up from germline, CDR1 is SGHAT and CDR2 is FQNNGV. The length of the CDR3 is 14 residues.

V and J are TRBV6-2 or TRBV6-3 and TRBJ2-1; the D gene TCRdb calls, TRBD2, cannot be checked with no DNA. Germline assignment: CDR1 MNHEY and CDR2 SVGEGT. The CDR3 extends over 14 amino acids. CDR3 in amino acids: CASSFSGRGNEQFF.

The CDR3 sequence: CASTRRGVGTAFF. V and J are TRBV4-1 and TRBJ1-1; the TCRdb call, TRBD1, lacks DNA for checking. Germline-derived CDR1 and CDR2 are MGHRA and YSYEKL. This CDR3 comprises 13 residues.

This chain joins TRBV2 and TRBJ2-3; TCRdb reports TRBD2, a call that lacks DNA to check it against. Germline V gives CDR1 SNHLY, CDR2 FYNNEI. The CDR3 covers 15 residues. The CDR3 region is CASSERGSSTDTQYF.

The chain recombines TRBV29-1 with TRBJ1-2; TCRdb lists TRBD1, though no DNA is available to test this call. The CDR3 covers 15 residues. Germline assignment: CDR1 SQVTM and CDR2 ANQGSEA. Here the CDR3 reads CSVEGGQGSNYGYTF.

The CDR3 sequence is CASSPRGTTDTQYF. The gene calls are TRBV7-6 and TRBJ2-3; checking the TCRdb D call of TRBD1 is not possible without DNA. Per the germline V gene, CDR1 is SGHVS and CDR2 is FNYEAQ. CDR3 size: 14 residues.

The V call is TRBV7-2, the J call TRBJ2-1. This CDR3 is built from 13 residues. Per the germline V gene, CDR1 is SGHTA and CDR2 is FQGNSA. CDR3: CASSPLVRNEQFF. Drawing the rest from reference TRBV7-2 and TRBJ2-1, the complete variable domain is GAGVSQSPSNKVTEKGKDVELRCDPISGHTALYWYRQSLGQGLEFLIYFQGNSAPDKSGLPSDRFSAERTGGSVSTLTIQRTQQEDSAVYLCASSPLVRNEQFFGPGTRLTVL.

The chain uses TRBV12-5 and TRBJ1-1; TCRdb's D call of TRBD1 is untestable without DNA. The CDR3 totals 16 residues. Germline V gives CDR1 LGHNT, CDR2 FRNRAP. The CDR3 region is CASGLRDRSEDTEAFF.

The chain carries TRBV28 and TRBJ2-5; TCRdb gives TRBD1 as the D gene, but with no DNA this cannot be confirmed. Germline assignment: CDR1 MDHEN and CDR2 SYDVKM. The CDR3 totals 15 residues. CDR3 residues: CASRKRGILRETQYF.

The J gene is TRBJ1-1, the V gene TRBV20-1. This CDR3 comprises 13 residues. From germline, CDR1 is DFQATT and CDR2 SNEGSKA (reference sequence). This CDR3 is CSAKDNRGLEAFF.

The chain couples TRBV27 to TRBJ2-5; absent DNA, TCRdb's TRBD1 call cannot be checked. The CDR3 runs 14 residues. Looked up from germline, CDR1 is MNHEY and CDR2 is SMNVEV (reference sequence). This CDR3 reads CASSFRRGRETQYF.

The V gene is TRBV5-1, the J gene TRBJ1-2; checking the TCRdb D call of TRBD1 is not possible without DNA. The V gene's germline CDR1 is SGHRS and CDR2 YFSETQ. CDR3 length: 16 residues. CDR3 amino acids: CASSLDRARGDYGYTF.